What follows are 9 T cell receptor beta chains derived from one specimen sequenced in a study of cytomegalovirus exposure and HLA in healthy donors. The study ran its PCR with 60 Vbeta and 13 Jbeta primers. Libraries were prepared by immunoSEQ multiplex PCR; TCRdb keeps only in-frame clonotypes and omits some of them. This repertoire shows about 160,000 clones, roughly 81% found once; its top ten account for approximately 13%. The source material was PBMCs. The receptors originated from a woman in her forties or fifties in good health and CMV-seronegative.

This rearrangement joins TRBV11-2 to TRBJ2-5; a possible D gene is TRBD2 (6 bases). This CDR3 has 14 residues. CDR1 SGHAT and CDR2 FQNNGV come from the germline V gene. The ends were cut back, 8 bases at V and 4 bases at J, with 17 bases in the middle. The CDR3 sequence is CASRRLVPGETQYF. DNA for the CDR3: TGTGCCAGCCGCCGACTAGTTCCGGGAGAGACCCAGTACTTC.

V usage is TRBV7-2 and J usage is TRBJ2-5, with a weak D call TRBD1 (5 bases). The end of the DNA aligns better with TRBJ2-7, so the J call may be wrong. The CDR3 has 14 amino acids. CDR1 is SGHTA, CDR2 FQGNSA, per germline. The CDR3 DNA reads as TGTGCCAGCAGTTCCCTAGACAGCTCCTACGAGCAGTACTTC. Translated, it gives CASSSLDSSYEQYF.

This clone was counted a few times. The chain carries TRBV30 and TRBJ2-7; tentative D call: TRBD1 (5 bases). The CDR3 length is 13 residues. The V end lost 0 bases, the J end lost 3 bases, and 9 bases lay between the germline ends. The germline CDR1 and CDR2 sequences are GTSNPN and SVGIG (reference sequence). CDR3: CAWSVRVYYEQYF. The CDR3 nucleotides are TGTGCCTGGAGTGTCAGGGTTTACTACGAGCAGTACTTC.

The J gene is TRBJ2-1, the V gene TRBV7-2; 9 positions match TRBD2. The CDR3 length is 13 residues. CDR1 is SGHTA, CDR2 FQGNSA, per germline. With V trimmed by 5 bases and J by 6 bases, 2 bases remained unmatched. The CDR3 loop reads CASSLSGGNEQFF. CDR3 bases: TGTGCCAGCAGCCTTAGCGGGGGCAATGAGCAGTTCTTC.

The chain employs TRBV13 and TRBJ2-5, with 11 bases aligning to TRBD2. CDR3 size: 17 residues. V lost 5 bases, J lost 4 bases, and 12 bases stayed unmatched. Germline V gene data show CDR1 as PRHDT and CDR2 as FYEKMQ (reference sequence). DNA of the CDR3: TGTGCCAGCAGCCCCCGGGGTAGCGGGGGGGTAGGAGAGACCCAGTACTTC. Translated, it gives CASSPRGSGGVGETQYF.

The chain recombines TRBV27 with TRBJ2-2, with D hard to call. Trimming cost V 2 bases and J 6 bases, with 7 bases left between them. From germline, CDR1 is MNHEY and CDR2 SMNVEV (reference sequence). This CDR3 has 13 residues. The CDR3 region has the DNA TGTGCCAGCAGTTTAACTCCTCCCGGGGAGCTGTTTTTT. Translation: CASSLTPPGELFF.

The rearrangement joins TRBV15 to TRBJ1-1; D is undetermined. This CDR3 spans 15 amino acids. Germline V gives CDR1 LNHNV, CDR2 YYDKDF (reference sequence). The V end lost 0 bases, the J end lost 0 bases, and 8 bases lay between the germline ends. DNA of the CDR3: TGTGCCACCAGCAGAGACTACTTAATGAACACTGAAGCTTTCTTT. It is translated as CATSRDYLMNTEAFF.

This sequence joins TRBV7-2 and TRBJ2-2, with D hard to call. The germline V and J ends were trimmed by 7 bases and 5 bases, with 8 bases remaining between them. The CDR3 consists of 12 residues. The germline CDR1 and CDR2 sequences are SGHTA and FQGNSA. The CDR3 bases are TGTGCCAGCACTTCGCGGACCGGGGAGCTGTTTTTT. Protein product: CASTSRTGELFF.

The rearrangement uses TRBV2 and TRBJ2-5, with 7 bases that match TRBD1. The CDR3 spans 12 residues. V lost 2 bases, J lost 9 bases, and 3 bases stayed unmatched. Germline V gene sequence: CDR1 SNHLY, CDR2 FYNNEI. This CDR3 is CASSEKGGAQYF. The CDR3 bases are TGTGCCAGCAGTGAAAAAGGGGGCGCCCAGTACTTC.